Given below is one TCR beta chain in context. Antigen unknown. The sample is drawn from a study of early T cells in non-severe SARS-CoV-2 infection. Study-level background: Chains were not paired, and sequencing was done on bulk RNA from unsorted whole blood.

Study conclusions and caveats: Reliance on VDJdb matching favored anti-spike CD8 responses; private and CD4 specificities were missed.

The CDR3 loop spans 12 amino acids. Trimming stripped 5 bases from V and 4 bases from J, with 9 bases between. The germline V gene encodes CDR1 SQVTM and CDR2 ANQGSEA. The protocol attached unique molecular identifiers to individual cDNA molecules. TCRdb re-called the 5' RACE reads with MiXCR, one entry per CDR3 protein. This table has some 70,000 distinct CDR3 sequences, 9.5% to 15% appearing once. The TCR was taken from an adult who was a healthcare worker with PCR-confirmed SARS-CoV-2 infection or an uninfected control (not recorded which). The sequenced sample was whole blood. The rearrangement links TRBV29-1 to TRBJ1-5; D gene ambiguous. DNA of the CDR3: TGCAGCGTTATCGACGGGAATCAGCCCCAGCATTTT. This sequence encodes CSVIDGNQPQHF.